This T cell receptor beta chain stems from a study of Ad26.COV2.S vaccination and SARS-CoV-2 variants. Points from the study as a whole: Researchers cautioned that TCR breadth and depth analyses may have underestimated total T cell responses. Comparable non-spike TCR breadth was observed in vaccine and placebo recipients.

Treatment here: some 20 received Ad26.COV2.S at low or high dose, single or two shots; roughly five received placebo; per-sample allocation not given. It was on day 63 after the first vaccine or placebo injection that samples were taken. Sequencing was performed with immunoSEQ multiplex PCR; in TCRdb, only in-frame clones are kept and a portion is missing. The repertoire holds some 350,000 clones, with 85% to 90% as singletons. Worth noting for this clone: Its antigen remains unknown.

The sample in question was peripheral blood, obtained in a trial of Ad26.COV2.S vaccine versus placebo. This TCR derives from a person aged 18-65 years who received the Ad26.COV2.S COVID-19 vaccine or a placebo.

This CDR3 is CASRGLATGGELFF. The CDR3 coding sequence is TGCGCCAGCAGGGGACTAGCGACGGGCGGGGAGCTGTTTTTT. The rearrangement joins TRBV5-1 to TRBJ2-2, with TRBD2 matching 10 bases. Germline assignment: CDR1 SGHRS and CDR2 YFSETQ. The V and J ends lost 5 bases and 7 bases, in that order; junction bases with no gene match: 5. CDR3 length equals 14 residues.